These 18 T cell receptor beta chains were all obtained from the same sample, sequenced in a study of T cell responses to AZD1222 COVID-19 vaccine. Sequencing used immunoSEQ multiplex PCR; TCRdb keeps in-frame clones, though not all of them. The sample has 150,000 to 200,000 clones; around 89% are singletons. Sample: peripheral blood, taken 28 days after the second AZD1222 dose. The receptor source for this set is an adult who received the AZD1222 COVID-19 vaccine.

The CDR3 DNA is TGTGCCAGCAGCCACCTTGCCAGTACCGGGGAGCTGTTTTTT. Amino acids: CASSHLASTGELFF. This chain joins TRBV6-2 or TRBV6-3 and TRBJ2-2, with D hard to call. V lost 6 bases and J 5 bases, leaving 13 bases between the germline ends. CDR1 is MNHEY and CDR2 is SVGEGT in the germline V gene. This CDR3 contains 14 residues.

This clone was recorded a few times. The chain is built from TRBV6-4 and TRBJ1-5, with D maybe TRBD1 (5 bases). The CDR3 extends over 14 amino acids. Trimming left V 3 bases short and J 5 bases short, with 11 bases between. Germline V CDR1 and CDR2: MRHNA, SNTAGT. This CDR3 is CASSDWGRDQPQHF. For the CDR3, the DNA is TGTGCCAGCAGTGATTGGGGCCGCGATCAGCCCCAGCATTTT.

The chain links TRBV6-5 to TRBJ1-1; 7 bases map to TRBD1. V lost 0 bases, J lost 5 bases, and 9 bases stayed unmatched. The CDR3 is 16 amino acids. Germline CDR1 reads MNHEY; CDR2 reads SVGAGI. CDR3: CASSYSRWQGGTEAFF. DNA of the CDR3: TGTGCCAGCAGTTACTCGAGATGGCAGGGGGGGACTGAAGCTTTCTTT.

The V and J genes are TRBV28 and TRBJ1-2, with D possibly matching TRBD1 (5 bases). The CDR3 totals 14 residues. In germline, CDR1 is MDHEN, CDR2 SYDVKM. Trimming pared 3 bases from V and 4 bases from J, leaving 12 bases between. In DNA form, the CDR3 reads TGTGCCAGCAGTTTCCAGGGAGGAGGCTATGGCTACACCTTC. Translating it yields CASSFQGGGYGYTF.

The rearrangement links TRBV3-1 (or the pseudogene TRBV3-2) to TRBJ2-1; no clear D gene. Trimming took 0 bases from V and 5 from J, leaving 11 bases between them. This CDR3 contains 15 residues. Germline V gives CDR1 LGHDT, CDR2 YNNKEL (reference sequence). CDR3 in amino acids: CASSQDRLGNNEQFF. The CDR3, as DNA: TGTGCCAGCAGCCAAGATCGCCTAGGGAACAATGAGCAGTTCTTC.

This chain uses TRBV30 with TRBJ1-1; perhaps TRBD1 as D (5 bases). The CDR3 is made up of 12 amino acids. Germline-derived CDR1 and CDR2 are GTSNPN and SVGIG (reference sequence). The germline V and J ends were trimmed by 8 bases and 4 bases, with 14 bases remaining between them. CDR3: CASRVRITEAFF. The CDR3, as DNA: TGTGCCAGCAGGGTCCGGATCACTGAAGCTTTCTTT.

The gene calls are TRBV4-1 and TRBJ2-5, with 9 positions matching TRBD1. The V gene's germline CDR1 is MGHRA and CDR2 YSYEKL. This CDR3 is 15 amino acids long. The V gene end was trimmed by 2 bases and the J gene end by 1 base; junction bases not matched to a gene: 2. CDR3 amino acids: CASSQMDRGQETQYF. The CDR3 DNA is TGCGCCAGCAGCCAAATGGACAGGGGCCAAGAGACCCAGTACTTC.

The V gene is TRBV6-5, the J gene TRBJ1-4; 7 nucleotides agree with TRBD1. The length of the CDR3 is 15 residues. V gave up 4 bases and J gave up 8 bases; unmatched junction bases: 10. Germline V CDR1 and CDR2: MNHEY, SVGAGI. This CDR3 is CASSSPGQRGEKLFF. CDR3 DNA sequence: TGTGCCAGCAGTTCCCCGGGACAGCGAGGGGAAAAACTGTTTTTT.

This clone was observed once. The chain combines TRBV7-3 with TRBJ2-3; no definite D call. Trimming cost V 4 bases and J 6 bases, with 11 bases left between them. From germline, CDR1 is SGHTA and CDR2 FQGTGA. The CDR3 loop spans 13 amino acids. CDR3 protein: CASSSPPVDTQYF. Here the CDR3 DNA reads TGTGCCAGCAGCTCTCCTCCCGTTGATACGCAGTATTTT.

J is TRBJ2-5 and V is TRBV11-2, with 9 bases lining up with TRBD2. The ends lost 5 bases at V and 4 bases at J; junction bases unmatched: 11. This CDR3 spans 16 amino acids. The germline V gene encodes CDR1 SGHAT and CDR2 FQNNGV. The CDR3 DNA reads TGTGCCAGCAGCCCGACGGTAGCGGGAGTAGGAGAGACCCAGTACTTC. It yields the protein CASSPTVAGVGETQYF. The full variable domain, completed using reference TRBV11-2 and TRBJ2-5, is EAGVAQSPRYKIIEKRQSVAFWCNPISGHATLYWYQQILGQGPKLLIQFQNNGVVDDSQLPKDRFSAERLKGVDSTLKIQPAKLEDSAVYLCASSPTVAGVGETQYFGPGTRLLVL.

A remark on this clone: An end of the junction differs from the germline gene, which may be a read error. The chain employs TRBV7-7 and TRBJ2-3; D is unclear. The CDR3 has 14 amino acids. Germline V gene data show CDR1 as SSHAT and CDR2 as FNYEAQ (reference sequence). The CDR3 is CASSLDGSTDTQYF. As DNA, the CDR3 is TGTGCTAGCAGCTTAGATGGAAGCACAGATACGCAGTATTTT.

The chain carries TRBV11-3 and TRBJ2-1, with 9 bases matching TRBD1. Germline CDR1 and CDR2: SGHNT and YENEEA. This CDR3 comprises 15 residues. Trimming removed 4 bases from V and 3 bases from J; junction bases left unmatched: 4. CDR3 loop: CASSYGQGNYNEQFF. CDR3 DNA sequence: TGTGCCAGCAGCTACGGACAGGGGAACTACAATGAGCAGTTCTTC.

V usage is TRBV9 and J usage is TRBJ2-1; tentatively, D is TRBD2 (6 bases). The CDR3 is made up of 15 amino acids. Trimming stripped 4 bases from V and 2 bases from J, with 13 bases between. Germline CDR1 is SGDLS and CDR2 is YYNGEE. The CDR3 nucleotides are TGTGCCAGCAGCCCTCGGGAGAAAACCTACAATGAGCAGTTCTTC. Its translation is CASSPREKTYNEQFF.

This sequence joins TRBV4-3 and TRBJ2-2; weak D call: TRBD2 (5 bases). Trimming pared 1 base from V and 6 bases from J, leaving 15 bases between. Germline CDR1 reads LGHNA; CDR2 reads YSLEER. This CDR3 is 16 amino acids long. The CDR3 loop reads CASSQGNAEVSGELFF. The CDR3 DNA reads as TGCGCCAGCAGCCAAGGAAATGCGGAGGTTTCCGGGGAGCTGTTTTTT.

This clone has only one observation. The chain employs TRBV29-1 and TRBJ2-7; a weak D match, TRBD1 (5 bases). Looked up from germline, CDR1 is SQVTM and CDR2 is ANQGSEA. V dropped 2 bases and J dropped 2 bases, with 10 bases sitting between them. This CDR3 contains 13 residues. In DNA form, the CDR3 reads TGCAGCGTTGAAACAGACAGAACCTACGAGCAGTACTTC. Translation gives CSVETDRTYEQYF.

This clone has only one observation. The chain combines TRBV19 with TRBJ1-2; TRBD1 is a possible D gene (5 bases). Trimming took 7 bases from V and 7 from J, leaving 13 bases between them. CDR1 is LNHDA, CDR2 SQIVND, per germline (reference sequence). CDR3 length equals 12 residues. DNA for the CDR3: TGTGCCAGTACCCCCCTGGGGGGTGGCTACACCTTC. This gives the protein CASTPLGGGYTF.

The rearrangement joins TRBV28 to TRBJ2-3, with D tentatively TRBD1 (7 bases). This CDR3 spans 16 amino acids. Trimming shortened V by 5 bases and J by 6 bases, and 21 bases separated the two germline ends. CDR1 is MDHEN, CDR2 SYDVKM, per germline. The CDR3 bases are TGTGCCAGCAGTCCCATCGGGCAGGGGGGCATGGATACGCAGTATTTT. Translated: CASSPIGQGGMDTQYF.

The table lists this clone with a count of one. V and J are TRBV12-5 and TRBJ1-2, with 7 nucleotides matching TRBD1. CDR3 size: 16 residues. Germline V gene sequence: CDR1 LGHNT, CDR2 FRNRAP. V lost 6 bases, J lost 3 bases, and 13 bases stayed unmatched. CDR3 bases: TGTGCTAGTGGCGGCGGGAGGGGGCGACCCTACTATGGCTACACCTTC. It encodes CASGGGRGRPYYGYTF.